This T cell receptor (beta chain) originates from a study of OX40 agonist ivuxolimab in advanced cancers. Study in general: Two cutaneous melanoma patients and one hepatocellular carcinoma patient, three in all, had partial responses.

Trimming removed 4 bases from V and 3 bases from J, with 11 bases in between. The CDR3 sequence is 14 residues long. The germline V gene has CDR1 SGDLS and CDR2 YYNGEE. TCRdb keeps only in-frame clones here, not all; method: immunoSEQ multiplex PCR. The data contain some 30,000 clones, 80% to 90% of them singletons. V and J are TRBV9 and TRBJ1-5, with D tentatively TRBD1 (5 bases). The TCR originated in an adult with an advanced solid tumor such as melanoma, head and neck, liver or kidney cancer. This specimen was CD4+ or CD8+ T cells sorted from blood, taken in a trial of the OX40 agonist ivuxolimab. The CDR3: CASSFRVDNQPQHF. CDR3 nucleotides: TGTGCCAGCAGCTTCAGGGTAGACAATCAGCCCCAGCATTTT.